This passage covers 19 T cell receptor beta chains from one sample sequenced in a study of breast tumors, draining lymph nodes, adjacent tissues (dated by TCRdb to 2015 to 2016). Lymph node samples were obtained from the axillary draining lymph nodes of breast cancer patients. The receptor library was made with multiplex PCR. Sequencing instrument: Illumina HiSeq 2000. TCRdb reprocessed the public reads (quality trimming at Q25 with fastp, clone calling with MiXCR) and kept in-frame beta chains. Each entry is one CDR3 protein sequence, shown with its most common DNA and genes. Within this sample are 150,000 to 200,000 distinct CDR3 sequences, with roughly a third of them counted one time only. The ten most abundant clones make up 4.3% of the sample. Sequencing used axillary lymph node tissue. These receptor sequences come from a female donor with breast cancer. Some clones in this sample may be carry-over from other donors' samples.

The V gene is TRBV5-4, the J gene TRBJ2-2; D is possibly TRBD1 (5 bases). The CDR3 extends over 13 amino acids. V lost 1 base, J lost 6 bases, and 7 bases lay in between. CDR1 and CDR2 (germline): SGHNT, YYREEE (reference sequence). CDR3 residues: CASSLQGAGELFF. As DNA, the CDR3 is TGTGCCAGCAGCTTGCAAGGGGCCGGGGAGCTGTTTTTT.

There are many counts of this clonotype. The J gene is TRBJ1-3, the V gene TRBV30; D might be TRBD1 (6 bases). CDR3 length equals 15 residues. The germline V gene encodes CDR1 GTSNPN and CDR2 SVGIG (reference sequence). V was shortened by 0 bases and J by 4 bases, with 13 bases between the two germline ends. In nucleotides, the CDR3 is TGTGCCTGGAGTGTAGTGGGGGCACTAGGAAACACCATATATTTT. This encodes CAWSVVGALGNTIYF.

DNA of the CDR3: TGTGCCAGTAGTATAGACAATACAGGGACAGGGAGGGCAGATACGCAGTATTTT. It yields the protein CASSIDNTGTGRADTQYF. The V gene is TRBV19, the J gene TRBJ2-3, with 9 bases that match TRBD1. This CDR3 region has 18 residues. J was trimmed by 4 bases and V by 0 bases; bases with no gene match: 11. Looked up from germline, CDR1 is LNHDA and CDR2 is SQIVND (reference sequence).

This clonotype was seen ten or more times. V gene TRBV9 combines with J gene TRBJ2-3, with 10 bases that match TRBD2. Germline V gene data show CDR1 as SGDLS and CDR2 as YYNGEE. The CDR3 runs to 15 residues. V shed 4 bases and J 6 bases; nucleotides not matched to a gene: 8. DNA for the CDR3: TGTGCCAGCAGCATTAGCGGGAGGCCCCAGGATACGCAGTATTTT. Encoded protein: CASSISGRPQDTQYF.

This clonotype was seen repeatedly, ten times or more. CDR3 nucleotides: TGCGCCAGCAGTCGTGGGGTAGCTTGGGGATATGAAAAACTGTTTTTT. This sequence encodes CASSRGVAWGYEKLFF. The chain carries TRBV5-1 and TRBJ1-4; the D is unclear. This CDR3 has 16 residues. The germline V and J ends were trimmed by 5 bases and 6 bases, with 20 bases remaining between them. CDR1 is SGHRS and CDR2 is YFSETQ in the germline V gene.

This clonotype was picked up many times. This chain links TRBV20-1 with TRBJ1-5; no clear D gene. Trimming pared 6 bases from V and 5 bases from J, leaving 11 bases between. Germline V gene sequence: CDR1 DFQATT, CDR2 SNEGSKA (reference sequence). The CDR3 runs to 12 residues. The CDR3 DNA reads TGCAGTGCCGTAAGACTTGATCAGCCCCAGCATTTT. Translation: CSAVRLDQPQHF.

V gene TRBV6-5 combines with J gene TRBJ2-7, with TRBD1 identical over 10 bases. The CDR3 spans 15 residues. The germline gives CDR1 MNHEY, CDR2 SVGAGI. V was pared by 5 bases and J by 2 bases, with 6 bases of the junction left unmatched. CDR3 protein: CASSQRDRGTYEQYF. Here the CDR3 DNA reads TGTGCCAGCAGTCAGAGGGACAGGGGTACCTACGAGCAGTACTTC.

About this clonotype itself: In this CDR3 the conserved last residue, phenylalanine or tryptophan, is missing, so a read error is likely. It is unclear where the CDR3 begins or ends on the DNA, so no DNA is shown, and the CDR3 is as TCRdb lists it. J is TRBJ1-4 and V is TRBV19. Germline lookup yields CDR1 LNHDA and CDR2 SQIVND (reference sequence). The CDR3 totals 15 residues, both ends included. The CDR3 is CASSIVLATNEKLSL.

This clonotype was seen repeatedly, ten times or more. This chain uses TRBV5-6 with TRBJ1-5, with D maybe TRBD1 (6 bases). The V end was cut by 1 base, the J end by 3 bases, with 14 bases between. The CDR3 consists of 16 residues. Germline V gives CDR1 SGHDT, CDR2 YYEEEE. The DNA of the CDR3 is TGTGCCAGCAGCTTGAGGGGGACAACCAACAATCAGCCCCAGCATTTT. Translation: CASSLRGTTNNQPQHF. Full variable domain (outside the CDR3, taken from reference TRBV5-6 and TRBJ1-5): DAGVTQSPTHLIKTRGQQVTLRCSPKSGHDTVSWYQQALGQGPQFIFQYYEEEERQRGNFPDRFSGHQFPNYSSELNVNALLLGDSALYLCASSLRGTTNNQPQHFGDGTRLSIL.

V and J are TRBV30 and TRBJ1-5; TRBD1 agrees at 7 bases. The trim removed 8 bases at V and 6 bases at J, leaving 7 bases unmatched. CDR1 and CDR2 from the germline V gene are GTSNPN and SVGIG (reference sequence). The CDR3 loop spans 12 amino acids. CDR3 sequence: CAAKGAGQPQHF. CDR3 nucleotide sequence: TGTGCCGCAAAGGGGGCCGGTCAGCCCCAGCATTTT.

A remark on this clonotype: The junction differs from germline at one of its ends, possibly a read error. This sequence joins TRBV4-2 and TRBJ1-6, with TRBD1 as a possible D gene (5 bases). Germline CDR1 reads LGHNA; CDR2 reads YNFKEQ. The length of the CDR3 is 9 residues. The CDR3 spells CASSQDGGF. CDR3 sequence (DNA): TGTGCCAGCAGCCAAGATGGGGGTTTT.

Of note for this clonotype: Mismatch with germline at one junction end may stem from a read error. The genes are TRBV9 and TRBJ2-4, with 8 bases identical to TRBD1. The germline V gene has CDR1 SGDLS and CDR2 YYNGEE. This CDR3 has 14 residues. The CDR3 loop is CASSVGQGLDIQSF. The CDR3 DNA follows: TGTGCCAGCAGCGTAGGACAGGGGTTGGACATTCAGTCCTTC.

CDR3 region: CASSLDLLSGNGANVLTF. In DNA form, the CDR3 reads TGTGCCAGCAGCTTAGATTTGCTTTCGGGTAACGGGGCCAACGTCCTGACTTTC. The chain uses TRBV11-2 and TRBJ2-6; D unresolved. The length of the CDR3 is 18 residues. Looked up from germline, CDR1 is SGHAT and CDR2 is FQNNGV. With 0 bases removed from V and 4 bases from J, the gap between germline ends came to 16 bases.

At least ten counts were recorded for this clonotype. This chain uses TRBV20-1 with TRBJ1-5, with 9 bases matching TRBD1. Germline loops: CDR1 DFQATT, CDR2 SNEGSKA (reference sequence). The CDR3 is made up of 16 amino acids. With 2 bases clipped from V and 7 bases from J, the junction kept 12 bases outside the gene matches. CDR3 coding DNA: TGCAGTGCTAGAAGATCCGGGACAGGGCTTGAACAGCCCCAGCATTTT. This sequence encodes CSARRSGTGLEQPQHF.

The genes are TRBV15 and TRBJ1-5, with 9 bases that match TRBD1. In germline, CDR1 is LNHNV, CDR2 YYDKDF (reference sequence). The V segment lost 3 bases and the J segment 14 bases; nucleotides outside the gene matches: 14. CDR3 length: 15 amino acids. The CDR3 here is CATSRRSGTGIHEHF. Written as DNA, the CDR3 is TGTGCCACCAGCAGGAGGAGTGGGACAGGGATACACGAGCATTTT.

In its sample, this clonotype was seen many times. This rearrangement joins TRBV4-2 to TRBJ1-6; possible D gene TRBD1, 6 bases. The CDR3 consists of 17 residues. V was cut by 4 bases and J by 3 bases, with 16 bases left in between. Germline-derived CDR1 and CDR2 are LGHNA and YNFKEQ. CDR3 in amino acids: CASSPPRDTGYNSPLHF. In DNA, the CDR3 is TGTGCCAGCAGCCCACCTAGGGACACCGGCTATAATTCACCCCTCCACTTT.

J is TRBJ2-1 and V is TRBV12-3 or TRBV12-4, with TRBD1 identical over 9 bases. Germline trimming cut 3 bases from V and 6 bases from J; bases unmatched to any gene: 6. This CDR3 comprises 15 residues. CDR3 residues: CASSFDRGSSNEQFF. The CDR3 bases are TGTGCCAGCAGTTTCGACAGGGGGTCGAGCAATGAGCAGTTCTTC.

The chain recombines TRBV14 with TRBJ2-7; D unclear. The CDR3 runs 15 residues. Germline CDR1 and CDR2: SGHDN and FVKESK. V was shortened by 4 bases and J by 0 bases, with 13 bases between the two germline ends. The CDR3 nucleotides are TGTGCCAGCAGCCCTGACACCATCCTCTCCTACGAGCAGTACGTC. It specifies CASSPDTILSYEQYV.

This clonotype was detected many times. CDR3 region: CASSEHREETQYF. CDR3 in DNA: TGTGCCAGCAGTGAACACCGCGAAGAGACCCAGTACTTC. The chain carries TRBV25-1 and TRBJ2-5; D gene ambiguous. Germline CDR1 is MGHDK and CDR2 is SYGVNS. The CDR3 has 13 residues. V dropped 2 bases and J dropped 3 bases, with 7 bases sitting between them.